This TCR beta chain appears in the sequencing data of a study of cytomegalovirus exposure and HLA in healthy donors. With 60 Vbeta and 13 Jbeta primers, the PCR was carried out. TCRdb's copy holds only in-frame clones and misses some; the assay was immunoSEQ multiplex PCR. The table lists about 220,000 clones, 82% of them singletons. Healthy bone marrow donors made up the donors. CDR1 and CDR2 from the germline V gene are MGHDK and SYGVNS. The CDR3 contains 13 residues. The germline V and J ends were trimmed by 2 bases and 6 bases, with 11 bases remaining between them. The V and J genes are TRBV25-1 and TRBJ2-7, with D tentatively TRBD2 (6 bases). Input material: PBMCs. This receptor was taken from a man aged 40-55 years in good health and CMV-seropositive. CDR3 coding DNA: TGTGCCAGCAGTGAACGGGAGTACCGCGAGCAGTACTTC. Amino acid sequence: CASSEREYREQYF.